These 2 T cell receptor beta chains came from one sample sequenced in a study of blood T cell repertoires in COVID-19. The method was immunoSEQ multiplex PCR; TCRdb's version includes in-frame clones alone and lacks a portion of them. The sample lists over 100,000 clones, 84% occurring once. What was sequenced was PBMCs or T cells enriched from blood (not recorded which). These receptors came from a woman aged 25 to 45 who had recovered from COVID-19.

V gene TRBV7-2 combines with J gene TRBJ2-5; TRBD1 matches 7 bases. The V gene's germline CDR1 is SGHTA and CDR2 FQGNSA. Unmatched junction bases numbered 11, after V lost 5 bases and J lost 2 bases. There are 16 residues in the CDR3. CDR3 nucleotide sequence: TGTGCCAGCAGCCTACCGACAGGGTTGGGGCAAGAGACCCAGTACTTC. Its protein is CASSLPTGLGQETQYF.

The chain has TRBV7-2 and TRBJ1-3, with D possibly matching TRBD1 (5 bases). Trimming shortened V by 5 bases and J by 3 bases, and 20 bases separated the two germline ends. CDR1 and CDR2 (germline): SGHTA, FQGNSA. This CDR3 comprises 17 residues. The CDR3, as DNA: TGTGCCAGCAGCGTAAGGACACGGTCAGCAATTGGAAACACCATATATTTT. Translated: CASSVRTRSAIGNTIYF.